This TCR beta chain was observed in a study of blood T cell repertoires in COVID-19 (dated by TCRdb to about 2020). A note on the overall study: Samples covering the acute and convalescent phases of COVID-19 were provided by collaborators in the United States, Italy and Spain. The material from the prospective study consisted of cDNA or gDNA derived from T cells, B-cell-depleted T cells, or PBMCs. Subjects who had been exposed to COVID-19, were actively infected with it, or had recovered from it provided the deeply sampled blood TCRbeta repertoires that made up the dataset. The repertoires were released in a freely available public database intended as a resource for research on the immune response to SARS-CoV-2. The samples were drawn from two sources: the first 160 participants of the ongoing ImmuneRACE study, and fewer than 1,500 subjects contributed by 6 global collaborators. Sample metadata almost always included a de-identified subject ID, COVID-19 status, age in years and sex. Where available, HLA class I and class II types were taken from metadata supplied by the sample provider and were not determined by assay-based typing. The research as a whole found: How much clinical and demographic metadata was included differed by source and by participant, and the metadata was provided uncurated.

V is cut by 0 bases and J by 10 bases, and the space between the germline ends is 12 bases. CDR1 and CDR2 are drawn from the germline V gene: SGHRS, YFSETQ. Measured from the cysteine to the phenylalanine, the CDR3 is 13 residues long. Only the CDR3 region is kept as DNA, spanning 39 bases read in frame from base 1. TCRbeta CDR3 regions were amplified from genomic DNA by means of the immunoSEQ Assay, a bias-controlled multiplex PCR. Per the source publication's procedure: The number of nucleated cells in each sample was estimated from the amplification of reference gene primers within the assay. To quantify the absolute abundance of each unique TCRbeta CDR3 rearrangement, sequence reads were collapsed and filtered. For each sample, productive Simpson clonality was calculated as the square root of Simpson's diversity index across productive rearrangements. What TCRdb holds here is the immuneACCESS table cut down to in-frame rearrangements. Part of the clones is not present; checked against another copy, under half of the missing clones reflect an unresolved V gene, and the others are unexplained. The V and J calls and the clone size are those of that table, but D and trimming were determined from the DNA. In all, the sample holds 150,000 to 180,000 clones, and around 90% of those were seen once. Less than 0.6% of the sample goes to the ten largest clones.

Each collaborating institution followed its own protocols to collect whole blood in K2EDTA tubes. For TCRbeta analysis, collaborators shipped samples in one of three forms: frozen whole blood, isolated PBMCs, or DNA extracted from either of those sample types. As concerns this clone: Its antigen is not yet known. Per-base quality was not reported, and no clone a single base away is much larger than it.

The sequenced sample was peripheral blood. This clonotype originated in a man in his forties or fifties with acute or convalescent COVID-19. The chain is encoded by TRBV5-1 joined to TRBJ2-3, with no reliable assignment of the D segment. The sequenced DNA: TGCGCCAGCAGCTTGGAGCCGGGTTTTCCGCAGTATTTT. Its protein is CASSLEPGFPQYF.